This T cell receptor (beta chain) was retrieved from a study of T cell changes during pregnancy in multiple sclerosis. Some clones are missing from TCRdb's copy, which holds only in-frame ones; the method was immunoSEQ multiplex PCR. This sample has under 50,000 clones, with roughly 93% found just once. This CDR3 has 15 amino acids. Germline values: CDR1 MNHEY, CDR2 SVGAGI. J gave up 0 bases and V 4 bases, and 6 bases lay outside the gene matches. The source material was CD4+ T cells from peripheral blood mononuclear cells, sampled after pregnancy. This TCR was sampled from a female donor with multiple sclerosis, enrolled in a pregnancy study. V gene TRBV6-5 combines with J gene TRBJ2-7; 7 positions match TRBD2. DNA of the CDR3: TGTGCCAGCAGTTCCCGAGCGGGGCCCTCCTACGAGCAGTACTTC. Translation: CASSSRAGPSYEQYF.